This T cell receptor (beta chain) came from a study of blood T cells in healthy people across ages. The authors ran a second PCR of roughly 6 to 12 cycles using a sample-barcoded 5' primer and a J-beta primer mix. TCRdb itself ran the 5' RACE reads through MiXCR, one entry per CDR3 protein. The profile shows roughly 2 million distinct CDR3 sequences, around 50% of them singletons. Trimming stripped 3 bases from V and 6 bases from J, with 13 bases between. Germline V gives CDR1 DFQATT, CDR2 SNEGSKA (reference sequence). The CDR3 runs 13 residues. The sequence was collected from a woman aged 40-49 years in good health. V is TRBV20-1 and J is TRBJ2-3; D gene ambiguous. The sequenced sample was blood. CDR3 residues: CSASHERPDTQYF. The CDR3 DNA reads TGCAGTGCTAGCCATGAGAGACCGGATACGCAGTATTTT.